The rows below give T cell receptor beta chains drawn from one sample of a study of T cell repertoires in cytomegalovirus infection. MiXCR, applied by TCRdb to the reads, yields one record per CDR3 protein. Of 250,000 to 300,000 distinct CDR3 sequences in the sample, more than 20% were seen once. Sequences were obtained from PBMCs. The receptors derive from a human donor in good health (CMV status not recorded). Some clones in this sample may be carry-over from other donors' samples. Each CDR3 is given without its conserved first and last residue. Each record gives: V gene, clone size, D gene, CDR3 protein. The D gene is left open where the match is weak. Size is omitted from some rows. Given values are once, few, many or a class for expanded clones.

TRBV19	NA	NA	ASSTLTRVEINEQY
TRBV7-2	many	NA	ASSFNSGSMETQY
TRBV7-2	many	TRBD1	ASSPGTGRGKNIQY
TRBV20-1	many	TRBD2	SARGLAGGQV
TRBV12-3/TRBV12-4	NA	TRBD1	ASSLRGQGVSNYGYT
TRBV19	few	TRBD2	ASSIGLIAGGGNEQF
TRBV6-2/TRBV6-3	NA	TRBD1	ASSYGGQGTDTQY
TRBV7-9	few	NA	ASSLAHVGTHEQY
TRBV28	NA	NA	ASSLFSLWANTEAF
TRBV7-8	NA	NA	ASSFGHLSTDTQY
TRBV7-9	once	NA	ASSLGQSGELF
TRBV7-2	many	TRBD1	ASSLQGARQPQH
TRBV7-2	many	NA	ASSPRRLVETQY
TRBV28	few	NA	ASSFRIMNTEAF
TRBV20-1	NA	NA	SATPSSYEQY
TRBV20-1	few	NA	SARSLGNSVFQETQY
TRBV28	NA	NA	ASSSPHRVGDEKLF
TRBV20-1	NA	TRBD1	SARRDSNTEAF
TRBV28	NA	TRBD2	ASRVGSGSSYEQY
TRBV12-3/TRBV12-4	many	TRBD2	ASSGRAAEQY
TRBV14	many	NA	ASSRTVNTEAF
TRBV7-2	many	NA	ASTLPGPRNYGYT
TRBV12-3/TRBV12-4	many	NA	ATGTYNEQF
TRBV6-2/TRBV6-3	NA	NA	ASSRQAEKNIQY
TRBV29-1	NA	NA	SVEDSGANVLT
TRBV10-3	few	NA	AISDREETQY
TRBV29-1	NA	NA	SVDGTTSTDTQY
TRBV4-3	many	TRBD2	ASSPSGRAYEQY
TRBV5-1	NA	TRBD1	ASSLGPRGLNTGELF
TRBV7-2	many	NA	ASSLGVGGQQPQH
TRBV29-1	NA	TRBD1	SALTGGNEKLF
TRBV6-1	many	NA	ASTYITPREQY
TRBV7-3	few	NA	ASSTGPGASYEQY
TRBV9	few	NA	ASSVDWGHPNYNEQF
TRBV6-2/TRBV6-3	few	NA	ASSYSEGLNQPQH
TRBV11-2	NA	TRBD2	ASSPLAGYNEQF
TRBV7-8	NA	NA	ASSLRRVNSGNTIY
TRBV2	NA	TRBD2	ASSPLAANTGELF
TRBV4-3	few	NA	ASSQWVADAYEQY
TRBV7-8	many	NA	ASSLVPGLSPNYNEQF
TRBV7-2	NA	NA	ASSLNREGGYT
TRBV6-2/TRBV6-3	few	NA	ASRSWGGDTEAF
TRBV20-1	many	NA	SASLETSRTGETQY
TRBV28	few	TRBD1	ASSATGSSYEQY
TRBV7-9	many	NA	ASSLKGGFDTEAF